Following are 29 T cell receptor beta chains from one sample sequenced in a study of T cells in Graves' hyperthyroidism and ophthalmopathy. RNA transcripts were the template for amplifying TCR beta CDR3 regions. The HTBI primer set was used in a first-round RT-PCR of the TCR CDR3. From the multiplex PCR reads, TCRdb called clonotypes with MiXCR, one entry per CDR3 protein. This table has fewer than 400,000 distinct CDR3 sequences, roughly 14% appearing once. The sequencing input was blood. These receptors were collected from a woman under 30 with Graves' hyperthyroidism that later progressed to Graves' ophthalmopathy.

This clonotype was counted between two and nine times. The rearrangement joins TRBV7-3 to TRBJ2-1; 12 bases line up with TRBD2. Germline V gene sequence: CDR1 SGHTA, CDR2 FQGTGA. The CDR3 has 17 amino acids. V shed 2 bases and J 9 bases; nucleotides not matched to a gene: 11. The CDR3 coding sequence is TGTGCCAGCAGCTTAGAGAGGTCTAGCGGGAGGGCCCGTGAGCAGTTCTTC. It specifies CASSLERSSGRAREQFF.

CDR3 protein: CASSIGPSPTDTQYF. CDR3 nucleotide sequence: TGTGCCAGTAGTATCGGACCCTCGCCCACAGATACGCAGTATTTT. The chain recombines TRBV19 with TRBJ2-3; D is unresolved. V lost 3 bases, J lost 2 bases, and 12 bases lay in between. CDR1 LNHDA and CDR2 SQIVND come from the germline V gene (reference sequence). The length of the CDR3 is 15 residues.

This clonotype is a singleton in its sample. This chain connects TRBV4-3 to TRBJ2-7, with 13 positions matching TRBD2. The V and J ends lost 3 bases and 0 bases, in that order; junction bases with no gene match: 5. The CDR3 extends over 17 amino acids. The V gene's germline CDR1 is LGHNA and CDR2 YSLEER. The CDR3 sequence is CASSHGLAGVSSYEQYF. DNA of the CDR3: TGCGCCAGCAGCCACGGACTAGCGGGAGTGAGCTCCTACGAGCAGTACTTC.

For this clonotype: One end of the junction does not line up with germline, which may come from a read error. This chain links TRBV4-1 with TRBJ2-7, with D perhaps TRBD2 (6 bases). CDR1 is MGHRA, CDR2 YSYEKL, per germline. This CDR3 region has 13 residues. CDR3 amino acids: CASSQVADYERYF. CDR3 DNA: TGCGCCAGCAGCCAAGTTGCGGACTACGAGCGGTACTTC.

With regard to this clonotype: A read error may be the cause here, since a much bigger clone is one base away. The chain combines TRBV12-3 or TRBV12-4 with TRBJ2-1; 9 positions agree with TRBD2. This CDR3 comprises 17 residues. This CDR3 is CVSSQDLRLAVYNEQFF. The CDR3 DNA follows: TGTGTCAGCAGCCAAGATTTGAGACTAGCGGTATACAATGAGCAGTTCTTC.

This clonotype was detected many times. The CDR3 loop is CASSVGRTSGRYNEQFF. In DNA, the CDR3 is TGTGCCAGCAGCGTAGGAAGGACTAGCGGTCGCTACAATGAGCAGTTCTTC. V gene TRBV9 combines with J gene TRBJ2-1; TRBD2 aligns across 10 bases. The CDR3 is 17 amino acids. V was pared by 0 bases and J by 3 bases, with 6 bases of the junction left unmatched. Germline V gene lookup returns CDR1 SGDLS and CDR2 YYNGEE.

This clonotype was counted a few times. The CDR3 sequence: CASSFGWRTDTQYF. The CDR3, as DNA: TGTGCCAGCAGTTTTGGCTGGCGCACAGATACGCAGTATTTT. This chain uses TRBV27 with TRBJ2-3; D uncertain. Germline assignment: CDR1 MNHEY and CDR2 SMNVEV (reference sequence). The CDR3 totals 14 residues. Trimming removed 3 bases from V and 1 base from J, with 8 bases in between.

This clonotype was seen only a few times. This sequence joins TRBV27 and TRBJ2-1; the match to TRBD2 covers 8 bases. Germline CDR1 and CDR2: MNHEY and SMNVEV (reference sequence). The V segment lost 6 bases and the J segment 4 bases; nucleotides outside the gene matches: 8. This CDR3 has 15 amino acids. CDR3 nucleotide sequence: TGTGCCAGCAGGGGACTAGAAGCAGCTTACAATGAGCAGTTCTTC. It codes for CASRGLEAAYNEQFF.

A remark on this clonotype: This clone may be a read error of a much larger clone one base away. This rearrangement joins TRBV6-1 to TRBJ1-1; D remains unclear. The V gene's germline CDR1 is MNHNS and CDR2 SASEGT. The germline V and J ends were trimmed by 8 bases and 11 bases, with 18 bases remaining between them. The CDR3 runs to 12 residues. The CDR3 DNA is TGTGCCAGCGGCTCCCGGGGATCTGGGGCTTTCTTT. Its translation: CASGSRGSGAFF.

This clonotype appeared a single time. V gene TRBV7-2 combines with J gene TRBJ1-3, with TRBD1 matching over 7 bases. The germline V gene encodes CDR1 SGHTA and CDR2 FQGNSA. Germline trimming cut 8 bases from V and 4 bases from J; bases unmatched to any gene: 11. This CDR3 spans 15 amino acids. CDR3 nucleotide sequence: TGTGCCAGCCGTGGAGGCAGGGGGGGCGGAAACACCATATATTTT. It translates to CASRGGRGGGNTIYF.

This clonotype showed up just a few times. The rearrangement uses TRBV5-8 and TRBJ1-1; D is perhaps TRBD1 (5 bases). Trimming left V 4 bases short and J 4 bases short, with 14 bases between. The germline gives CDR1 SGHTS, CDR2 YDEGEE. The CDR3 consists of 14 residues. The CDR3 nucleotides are TGTGCCAGCAGCCCAAGACAAAGGGGCACTGAAGCTTTCTTT. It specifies CASSPRQRGTEAFF.

The CDR3 reads CASSLAPPPEQYF. The CDR3 DNA follows: TGTGCCAGCAGTTTAGCTCCCCCACCCGAGCAGTACTTC. The chain has TRBV12-3 or TRBV12-4 and TRBJ2-7, with D unresolved. The V end lost 0 bases, the J end lost 6 bases, and 9 bases lay between the germline ends. The length of the CDR3 is 13 residues.

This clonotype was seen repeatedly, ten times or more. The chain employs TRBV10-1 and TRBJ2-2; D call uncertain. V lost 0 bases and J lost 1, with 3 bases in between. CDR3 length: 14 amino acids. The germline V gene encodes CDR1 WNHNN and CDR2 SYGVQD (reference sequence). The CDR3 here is CASSESRNTGELFF. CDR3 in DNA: TGCGCCAGCAGTGAGTCCCGGAACACCGGGGAGCTGTTTTTT.

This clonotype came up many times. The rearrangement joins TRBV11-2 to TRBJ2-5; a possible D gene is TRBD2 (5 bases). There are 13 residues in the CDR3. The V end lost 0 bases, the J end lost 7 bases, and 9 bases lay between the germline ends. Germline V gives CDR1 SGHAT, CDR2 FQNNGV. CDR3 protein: CASSLEVAGTQYF. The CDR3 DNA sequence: TGTGCCAGCAGCTTAGAGGTGGCGGGGACCCAGTACTTC.

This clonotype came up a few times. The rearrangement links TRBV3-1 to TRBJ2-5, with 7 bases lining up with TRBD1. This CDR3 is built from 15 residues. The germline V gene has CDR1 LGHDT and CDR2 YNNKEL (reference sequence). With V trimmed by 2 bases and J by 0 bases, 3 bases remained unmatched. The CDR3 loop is CASSQSTGYQETQYF. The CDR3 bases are TGTGCCAGCAGCCAATCGACAGGGTACCAAGAGACCCAGTACTTC.

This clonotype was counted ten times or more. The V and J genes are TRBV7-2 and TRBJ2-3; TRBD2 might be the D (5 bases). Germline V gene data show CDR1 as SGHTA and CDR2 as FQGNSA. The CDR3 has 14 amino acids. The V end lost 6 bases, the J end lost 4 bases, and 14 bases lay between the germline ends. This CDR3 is CASSPGGVADTQYF. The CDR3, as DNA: TGTGCCAGCAGTCCCGGAGGTGTCGCAGATACGCAGTATTTT.

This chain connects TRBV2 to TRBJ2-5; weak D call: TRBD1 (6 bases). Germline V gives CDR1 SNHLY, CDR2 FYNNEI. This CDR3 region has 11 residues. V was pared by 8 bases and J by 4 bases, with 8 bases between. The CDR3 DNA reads TGTGCCAGCGCAGGGGCAGAGACCCAGTACTTC. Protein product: CASAGAETQYF.

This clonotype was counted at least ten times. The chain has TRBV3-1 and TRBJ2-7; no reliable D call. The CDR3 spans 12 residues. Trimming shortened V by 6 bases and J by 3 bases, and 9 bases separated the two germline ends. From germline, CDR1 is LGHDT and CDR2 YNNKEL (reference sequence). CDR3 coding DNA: TGTGCCAGCAGAGGGTACAACTACGAGCAGTACTTC. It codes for CASRGYNYEQYF.

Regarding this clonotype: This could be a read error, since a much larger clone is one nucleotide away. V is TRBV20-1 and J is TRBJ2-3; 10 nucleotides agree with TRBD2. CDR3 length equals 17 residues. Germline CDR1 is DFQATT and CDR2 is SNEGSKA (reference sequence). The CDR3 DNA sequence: TGCAGTGCTGGAGATGGCGGGACTAGCGTATTCACAGATACGCAGTGTTTT. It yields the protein CSAGDGGTSVFTDTQCF.

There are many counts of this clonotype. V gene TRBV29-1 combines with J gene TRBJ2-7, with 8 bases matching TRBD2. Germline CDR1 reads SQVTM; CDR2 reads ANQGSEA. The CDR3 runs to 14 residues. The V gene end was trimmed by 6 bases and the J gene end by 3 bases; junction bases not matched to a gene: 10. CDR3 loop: CSVAAAGVIYEQYF. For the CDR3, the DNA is TGCAGCGTCGCCGCAGCGGGGGTTATCTACGAGCAGTACTTC.

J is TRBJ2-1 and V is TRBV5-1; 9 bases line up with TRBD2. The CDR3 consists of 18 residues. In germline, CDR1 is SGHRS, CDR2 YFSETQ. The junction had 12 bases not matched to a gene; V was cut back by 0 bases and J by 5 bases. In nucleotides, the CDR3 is TGCGCCAGCAGCTTGGTAGTTAGCGGGAGCCGACGGGACAATGAGCAGTTCTTC. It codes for CASSLVVSGSRRDNEQFF.

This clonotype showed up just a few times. CDR3 nucleotide sequence: TGTGCCAGCAGCGTAGGTTACGATACGCAGTATTTT. Translation: CASSVGYDTQYF. The rearrangement uses TRBV9 and TRBJ2-3; unclear D gene. CDR1 is SGDLS, CDR2 YYNGEE, per germline. This CDR3 contains 12 residues. Trimming stripped 0 bases from V and 6 bases from J, with 5 bases between.

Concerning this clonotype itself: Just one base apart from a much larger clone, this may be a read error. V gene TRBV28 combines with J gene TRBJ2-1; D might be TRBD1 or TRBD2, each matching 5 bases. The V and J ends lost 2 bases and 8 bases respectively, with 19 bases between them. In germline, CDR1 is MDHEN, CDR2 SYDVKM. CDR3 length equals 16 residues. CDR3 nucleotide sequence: TGTGCCAGCAGTTTAATTTTGGGGGAGTCTGGGGATGAGCAGTTCTTC. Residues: CASSLILGESGDEQFF.

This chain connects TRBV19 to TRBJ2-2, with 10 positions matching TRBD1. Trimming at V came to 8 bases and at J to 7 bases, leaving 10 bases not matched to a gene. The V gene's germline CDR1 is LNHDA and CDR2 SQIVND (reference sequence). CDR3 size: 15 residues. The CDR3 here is CASAGTGVLFGELFF. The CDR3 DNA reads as TGTGCCAGTGCCGGGACAGGGGTTCTTTTCGGGGAGCTGTTTTTT.

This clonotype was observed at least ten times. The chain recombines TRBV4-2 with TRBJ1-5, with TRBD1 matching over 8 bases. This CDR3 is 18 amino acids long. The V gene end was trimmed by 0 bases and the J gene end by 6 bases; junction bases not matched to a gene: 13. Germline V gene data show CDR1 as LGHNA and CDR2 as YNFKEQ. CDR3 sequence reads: CASSQDFPLDRGGQPQHF. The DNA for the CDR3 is TGTGCCAGCAGCCAAGATTTTCCTCTCGACAGGGGAGGTCAGCCCCAGCATTTT.

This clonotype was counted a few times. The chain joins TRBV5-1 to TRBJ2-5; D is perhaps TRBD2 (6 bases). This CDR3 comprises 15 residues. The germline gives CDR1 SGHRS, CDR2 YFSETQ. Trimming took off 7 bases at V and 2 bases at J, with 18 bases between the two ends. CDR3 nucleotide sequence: TGCGCCAGCTGCTCTGGAGGGCCCACACAAGAGACCCAGTACTTC. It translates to CASCSGGPTQETQYF.

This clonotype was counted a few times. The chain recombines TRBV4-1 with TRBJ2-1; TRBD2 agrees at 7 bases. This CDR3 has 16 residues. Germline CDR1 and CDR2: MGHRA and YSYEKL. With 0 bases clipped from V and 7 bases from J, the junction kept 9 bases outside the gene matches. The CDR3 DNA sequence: TGCGCCAGCAGCCAAGATCTTGCGGGAGCAGATAATGAGCAGTTCTTC. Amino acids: CASSQDLAGADNEQFF.

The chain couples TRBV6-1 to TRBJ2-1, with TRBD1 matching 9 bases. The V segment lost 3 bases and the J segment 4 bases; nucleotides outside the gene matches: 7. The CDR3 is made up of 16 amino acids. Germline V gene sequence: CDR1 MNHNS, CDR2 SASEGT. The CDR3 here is CASSDPRDREYNEQFF. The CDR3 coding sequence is TGTGCCAGCAGTGACCCCCGGGACAGGGAGTACAATGAGCAGTTCTTC.

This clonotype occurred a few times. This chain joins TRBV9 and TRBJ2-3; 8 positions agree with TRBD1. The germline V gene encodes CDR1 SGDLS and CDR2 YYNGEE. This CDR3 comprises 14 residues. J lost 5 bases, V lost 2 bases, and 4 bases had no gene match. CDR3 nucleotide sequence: TGTGCCAGCAGCGTTCACAGGGGGAGAGATACGCAGTATTTT. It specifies CASSVHRGRDTQYF.